Following are 6 T cell receptor beta chains from one sample sequenced in a study of human T cells and chemical hapten exposure. The sample's time point: patch test 1, 2 weeks after DPC sensitization. Treatment reported: therapeutic diphenylcyclopropenone sensitization with weekly scalp DPC. TCRdb redid the calling of the RACE reads with MiXCR, one entry per CDR3 protein. The repertoire holds about 340,000 distinct CDR3 sequences, with under 8% as singletons. The sequencing here drew on whole blood, taken in connection with sensitization to the hapten diphenylcyclopropenone (DPC). These receptors all come from a young woman with alopecia areata. Some clones in this sample may be carry-over from other donors' samples.

This clonotype showed up many times. V and J are TRBV29-1 and TRBJ1-1; D is unresolved. This CDR3 has 10 residues. CDR1 and CDR2 (germline): SQVTM, ANQGSEA. V shed 3 bases and J shed 6 bases, with 5 bases lying between them. The CDR3 bases are TGCAGCGTTGACGGGGCTGAAGCTTTCTTT. Encoded protein: CSVDGAEAFF.

The CDR3 coding sequence is TGTGCCAGCAGTTTATCCGGCGGGGGGGCTTCCGAGCAGTACTTC. Translation: CASSLSGGGASEQYF. The V call is TRBV28, the J call TRBJ2-7; 9 bases are shared with TRBD2. Germline V gene lookup returns CDR1 MDHEN and CDR2 SYDVKM. The CDR3 spans 15 residues. V trimming: 1 base; J trimming: 6 bases; junction bases outside the gene matches: 7. Combining the CDR3 with reference TRBV28 and TRBJ2-7 gives the whole variable domain DVKVTQSSRYLVKRTGEKVFLECVQDMDHENMFWYRQDPGLGLRLIYFSYDVKMKEKGDIPEGYSVSREKKERFSLILESASTNQTSMYLCASSLSGGGASEQYFGPGTRLTVT.

The chain joins TRBV27 to TRBJ1-2, with D possibly being TRBD1 (6 bases). This CDR3 is 14 amino acids long. Germline-derived CDR1 and CDR2 are MNHEY and SMNVEV (reference sequence). The V end lost 2 bases, the J end lost 8 bases, and 15 bases lay between the germline ends. The CDR3 region has the DNA TGTGCCAGCAGTTTAGTCGCGGGGGGCCTCGGCTACACCTTC. Its protein product is CASSLVAGGLGYTF.

This clonotype occurred many times. The chain is built from TRBV29-1 and TRBJ2-5, with a weak D call TRBD1 (6 bases). This CDR3 has 13 residues. Germline V lookup: CDR1 SQVTM, CDR2 ANQGSEA. Trimming cost V 8 bases and J 3 bases, with 16 bases left between them. The CDR3 loop reads CSTELQGKETQYF. DNA for the CDR3: TGCAGCACTGAACTTCAGGGGAAAGAGACCCAGTACTTC.

This chain connects TRBV12-3 or TRBV12-4 to TRBJ1-4; TRBD1 agrees at 7 bases. The CDR3 consists of 14 residues. V shed 3 bases, J shed 8 bases, and the junction held 6 bases outside the gene matches. CDR3: CASSFWAGGEKLFF. CDR3 bases: TGTGCCAGCAGTTTTTGGGCAGGGGGAGAAAAACTGTTTTTT.

Ten or more counts support this clonotype. This rearrangement joins TRBV24-1 to TRBJ2-5, with 8 bases aligning to TRBD2. This CDR3 comprises 13 residues. Unmatched junction bases numbered 3, after V lost 9 bases and J lost 1 base. The germline gives CDR1 KGHDR, CDR2 SFDVKD. CDR3 DNA: TGTGCCACCCAGCGGGGGACCCAAGAGACCCAGTACTTC. This codes for CATQRGTQETQYF.